Below, 4 T cell receptor beta chains from the same sample are listed, as sequenced in a study of CD8+ T cells in alopecia areata. Extraction and reverse transcription of RNA yielded cDNA as the sequencing template. Assay used: immunoSEQ multiplex PCR; TCRdb lists only in-frame clones, some missing. The sample contains tens of thousands of clones, 55% of which appear only once. Sequenced material: NKG2D-high CD8+ T cells sorted from blood. Every receptor here comes from a human donor with alopecia areata.

J is TRBJ2-7 and V is TRBV7-9; 9 positions agree with TRBD1. Germline CDR1 is SEHNR and CDR2 is FQNEAQ (reference sequence). The CDR3 has 13 amino acids. V lost 5 bases, J lost 3 bases, and 2 bases stayed unmatched. The CDR3 DNA follows: TGTGCCAGCAGCCCGGACAGGGGCTACGAGCAGTACTTC. Protein: CASSPDRGYEQYF.

The chain has TRBV21-1 and TRBJ1-2; the D segment call TRBD1 is taken from the table without a DNA check. TRBV21-1 is a documented pseudogene. This CDR3 has 13 amino acids. In DNA form, the CDR3 reads TGTGCCAGCACCAAAACAGGGCACTATGGCTACACCTTC. This gives the protein CASTKTGHYGYTF.

This clone appeared a few times. The chain has TRBV7-9 and TRBJ2-7; D is perhaps TRBD1 or TRBD2 (5 bases each). Trimming removed 5 bases from V and 2 bases from J, with 16 bases in between. Germline V CDR1 and CDR2: SEHNR, FQNEAQ (reference sequence). CDR3 length equals 15 residues. CDR3 residues: CASSPETGRTYEQYF. DNA of the CDR3: TGTGCCAGCAGCCCCGAGACGGGACGGACCTACGAGCAGTACTTC.

The CDR3 reads CASSWPGEAKNIQYF. As DNA, the CDR3 is TGTGCCAGCAGCTGGCCGGGAGAAGCCAAAAACATTCAGTACTTC. This chain links TRBV7-9 with TRBJ2-4; D possibly corresponds to TRBD2 (6 bases). The V end was cut by 4 bases, the J end by 0 bases, with 10 bases between. There are 15 residues in the CDR3. The V gene's germline CDR1 is SEHNR and CDR2 FQNEAQ (reference sequence).